The source of this T cell receptor (beta chain) is a study of T cells after posttransplantation cyclophosphamide. Methotrexate plus calcineurin inhibitor accompanied controls' myeloablative marrow transplants; sampling was 1 year later. Notes on this clone: The target antigen is unknown.

Trimming removed 4 bases from V and 0 bases from J, with 12 bases in between. Per germline, CDR1 MDHEN and CDR2 SYDVKM. The CDR3 has 15 residues. Study observations and caveats: Later blood repertoires were often dominated by clones from the donor CD8+ memory compartment.

Method: immunoSEQ multiplex PCR; TCRdb's copy keeps in-frame clones and lacks some. The sample has tens of thousands of clones, roughly 90% seen once; the top ten hold 8.2%. The chain has TRBV28 and TRBJ1-1; D might be TRBD1 (6 bases). The source of this sequence is a female patient aged 50-65 years who received an allogeneic stem cell transplant from an unrelated donor, was CMV-positive, and had chronic GVHD only. Some T cells may originate from the graft donor. The sample in question was PBMCs, obtained after an allogeneic stem cell transplant with a calcineurin inhibitor and methotrexate. CDR3 nucleotides: TGTGCCAGCAGTTCCACGGGACACCTGAACACTGAAGCTTTCTTT. This sequence encodes CASSSTGHLNTEAFF.